This T cell receptor (beta chain) was retrieved from a study of blood T cells in healthy people across ages. Overall study findings and caveats: For the donors, CMV status was unknown and possibly confounded expanded clonotype changes. Estimated diversity across one million T cells was deemed an underestimate.

This clonotype appeared a few times. The antigen is undetermined. Then a second PCR, running about 6 to 12 cycles, was carried out with a sample-barcoded 5' primer and a J-beta primer mix. TCRdb reanalysed the 5' RACE reads using MiXCR and keeps one entry per CDR3 protein. The sample holds just under 750,000 distinct CDR3 sequences, roughly 20% seen once. CDR3 size: 13 residues. Germline lookup yields CDR1 SQVTM and CDR2 ANQGSEA. The receptor's source is a man between 65 and 80 years old in good health. Sequencing used blood. This rearrangement joins TRBV29-1 to TRBJ2-5, with D possibly matching TRBD2 (6 bases). Near its end, the DNA agrees better with TRBJ2-1, so the J call may be wrong. The CDR3 is CSVSAGLVNEQFF. The CDR3 DNA is TGCAGCGTTTCCGCGGGATTAGTGAATGAGCAGTTCTTC.